This T cell receptor (beta chain) derives from a study of OX40 agonist ivuxolimab in advanced cancers. This CDR3 is built from 14 residues. The ends were cut back, 4 bases at V and 6 bases at J, with 13 bases in the middle. In germline, CDR1 is SGHDN, CDR2 FVKESK. TCRdb's copy holds only in-frame clones and misses some; the assay was immunoSEQ multiplex PCR. The data hold over 90,000 clones, with over 75% observed a single time. The sequences come from CD4+ or CD8+ T cells sorted from blood, collected in a trial of the OX40 agonist ivuxolimab. V gene TRBV14 combines with J gene TRBJ2-1; D is possibly TRBD2 (6 bases). The TCR originated in an adult with an advanced solid tumor such as melanoma, head and neck, liver or kidney cancer. CDR3 DNA sequence: TGTGCCAGCAGCCCTATAACTAGCATCAATGAGCAGTTCTTC. It yields the protein CASSPITSINEQFF.